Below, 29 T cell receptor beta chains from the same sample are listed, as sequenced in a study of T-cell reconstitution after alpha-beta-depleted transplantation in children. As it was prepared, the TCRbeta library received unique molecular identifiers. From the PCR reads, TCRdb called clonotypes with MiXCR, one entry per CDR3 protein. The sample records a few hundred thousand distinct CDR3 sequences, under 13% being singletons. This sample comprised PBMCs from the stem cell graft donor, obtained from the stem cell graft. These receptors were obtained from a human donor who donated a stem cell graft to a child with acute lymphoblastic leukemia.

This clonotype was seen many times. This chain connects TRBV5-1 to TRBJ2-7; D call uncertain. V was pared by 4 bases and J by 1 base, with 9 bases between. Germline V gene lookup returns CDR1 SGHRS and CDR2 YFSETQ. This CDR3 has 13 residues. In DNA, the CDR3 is TGCGCCAGCAGCAGGGATCCTTCCTACGAGCAGTACTTC. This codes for CASSRDPSYEQYF.

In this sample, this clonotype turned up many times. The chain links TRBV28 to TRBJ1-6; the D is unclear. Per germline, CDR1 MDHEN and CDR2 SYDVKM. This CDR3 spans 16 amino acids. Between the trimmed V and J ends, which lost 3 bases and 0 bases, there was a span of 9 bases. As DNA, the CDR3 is TGTGCCAGCAGTTTGGGCAGTATCTCCTATAATTCACCCCTCCACTTT. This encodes CASSLGSISYNSPLHF.

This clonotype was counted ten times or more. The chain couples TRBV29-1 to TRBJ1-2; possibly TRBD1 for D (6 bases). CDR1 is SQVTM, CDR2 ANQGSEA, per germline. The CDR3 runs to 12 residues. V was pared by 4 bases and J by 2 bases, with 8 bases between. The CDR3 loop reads CSVVDRNYGYTF. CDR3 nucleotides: TGCAGCGTTGTAGACAGGAACTATGGCTACACCTTC.

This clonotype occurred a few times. The CDR3: CAISEPDRGWTEAFF. The CDR3 DNA follows: TGTGCCATCAGTGAACCGGACAGGGGCTGGACTGAAGCTTTCTTT. The chain recombines TRBV10-3 with TRBJ1-1; TRBD1 agrees at 9 bases. V lost 3 bases to trimming and J lost 5 bases; unmatched junction nucleotides: 7. This CDR3 is built from 15 residues. Germline CDR1 reads ENHRY; CDR2 reads SYGVKD.

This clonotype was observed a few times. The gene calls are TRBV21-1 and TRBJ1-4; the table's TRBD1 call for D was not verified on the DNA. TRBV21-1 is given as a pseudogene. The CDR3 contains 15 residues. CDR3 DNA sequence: TGTGCCAGCAGCGCCCGGGACAGGACAAATGAAAAACTGTTTTTT. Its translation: CASSARDRTNEKLFF.

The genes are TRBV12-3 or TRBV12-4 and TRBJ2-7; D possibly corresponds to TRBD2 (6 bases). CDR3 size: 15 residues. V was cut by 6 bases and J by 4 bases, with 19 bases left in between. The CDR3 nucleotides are TGTGCCAGCAGCCCCTCCATCCAGACTAGTTACGAGCAGTACTTC. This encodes CASSPSIQTSYEQYF.

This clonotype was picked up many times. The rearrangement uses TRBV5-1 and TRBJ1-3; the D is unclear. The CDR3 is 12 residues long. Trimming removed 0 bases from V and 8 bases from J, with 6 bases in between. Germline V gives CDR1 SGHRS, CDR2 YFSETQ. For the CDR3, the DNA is TGCGCCAGCAGCTTGGGTCAGGACACCATATATTTT. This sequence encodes CASSLGQDTIYF.

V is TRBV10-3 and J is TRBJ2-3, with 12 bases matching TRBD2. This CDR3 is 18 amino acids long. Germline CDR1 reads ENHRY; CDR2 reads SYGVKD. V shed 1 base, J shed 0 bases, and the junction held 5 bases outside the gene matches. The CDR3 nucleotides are TGTGCCATCAGTGAGTATAGTGGACTAGCGGGAAGCACAGATACGCAGTATTTT. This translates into CAISEYSGLAGSTDTQYF.

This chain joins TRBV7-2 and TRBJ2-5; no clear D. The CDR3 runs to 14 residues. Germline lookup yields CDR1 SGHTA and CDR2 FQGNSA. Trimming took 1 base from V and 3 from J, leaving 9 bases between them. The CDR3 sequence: CASSLGNREETQYF. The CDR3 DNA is TGTGCCAGCAGCTTAGGAAACAGAGAAGAGACCCAGTACTTC. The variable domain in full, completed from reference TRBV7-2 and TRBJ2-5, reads GAGVSQSPSNKVTEKGKDVELRCDPISGHTALYWYRQSLGQGLEFLIYFQGNSAPDKSGLPSDRFSAERTGGSVSTLTIQRTQQEDSAVYLCASSLGNREETQYFGPGTRLLVL.

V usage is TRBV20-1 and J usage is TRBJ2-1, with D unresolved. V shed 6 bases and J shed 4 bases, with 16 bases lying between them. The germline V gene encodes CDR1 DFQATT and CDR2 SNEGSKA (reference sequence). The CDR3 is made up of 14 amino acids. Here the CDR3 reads CSASRVDVYNEQFF. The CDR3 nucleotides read TGCAGTGCCTCCCGGGTGGACGTGTACAATGAGCAGTTCTTC.

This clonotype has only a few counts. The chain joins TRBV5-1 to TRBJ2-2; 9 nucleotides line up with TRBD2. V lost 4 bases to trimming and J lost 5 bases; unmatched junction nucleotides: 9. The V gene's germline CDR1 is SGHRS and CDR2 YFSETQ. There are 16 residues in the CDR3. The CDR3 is CASSLIAGDRTGELFF. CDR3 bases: TGCGCCAGCAGCCTCATAGCGGGAGATCGTACCGGGGAGCTGTTTTTT.

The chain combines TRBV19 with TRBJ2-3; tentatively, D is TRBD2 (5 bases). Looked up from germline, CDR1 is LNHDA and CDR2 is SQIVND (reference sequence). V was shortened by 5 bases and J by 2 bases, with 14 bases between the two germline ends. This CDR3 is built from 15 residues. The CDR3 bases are TGTGCCAGTAGTTTAGGACTTCTCAACACAGATACGCAGTATTTT. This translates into CASSLGLLNTDTQYF.

Written as DNA, the CDR3 is TGTGCCAGCAGCCCCCGGGACTCGCTAAACATTCAGTACTTC. Translated: CASSPRDSLNIQYF. V and J are TRBV11-2 and TRBJ2-4; D is possibly TRBD2 (6 bases). Germline assignment: CDR1 SGHAT and CDR2 FQNNGV. Trimming removed 5 bases at V and 6 bases at J, with 14 bases between. The CDR3 is 14 residues long.

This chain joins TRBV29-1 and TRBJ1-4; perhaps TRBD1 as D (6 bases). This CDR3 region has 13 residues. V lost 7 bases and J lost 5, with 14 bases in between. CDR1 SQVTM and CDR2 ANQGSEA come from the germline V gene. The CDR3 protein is CSAARTANEKLFF. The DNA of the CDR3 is TGCAGCGCCGCCCGGACAGCCAATGAAAAACTGTTTTTT.

The CDR3 loop is CASSSRENSYEQYF. The CDR3 region has the DNA TGTGCCAGCAGCTCGCGGGAGAACTCCTACGAGCAGTACTTC. This sequence joins TRBV6-5 and TRBJ2-7, with 7 positions matching TRBD2. CDR1 and CDR2 from the germline V gene are MNHEY and SVGAGI. The V and J ends lost 6 bases and 0 bases, in that order; junction bases with no gene match: 5. CDR3 length equals 14 residues.

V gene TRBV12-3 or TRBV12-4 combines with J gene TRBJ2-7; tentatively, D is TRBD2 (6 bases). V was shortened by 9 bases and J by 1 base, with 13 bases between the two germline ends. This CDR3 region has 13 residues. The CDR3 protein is CASSDGGSYEQYF. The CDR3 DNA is TGTGCCAGTAGTGATGGGGGGTCCTACGAGCAGTACTTC.

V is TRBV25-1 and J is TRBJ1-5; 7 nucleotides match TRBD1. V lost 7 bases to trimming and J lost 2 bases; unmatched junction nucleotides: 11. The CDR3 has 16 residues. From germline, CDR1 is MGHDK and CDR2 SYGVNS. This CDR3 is CASKTSRQGCNQPQHF. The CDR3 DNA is TGTGCCAGCAAGACTAGCCGACAGGGTTGCAATCAGCCCCAGCATTTT. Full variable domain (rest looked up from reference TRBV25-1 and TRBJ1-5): EADIYQTPRYLVIGTGKKITLECSQTMGHDKMYWYQQDPGMELHLIHYSYGVNSTEKGDLSSESTVSRIRTEHFPLTLESARPSHTSQYLCASKTSRQGCNQPQHFGDGTRLSIL.

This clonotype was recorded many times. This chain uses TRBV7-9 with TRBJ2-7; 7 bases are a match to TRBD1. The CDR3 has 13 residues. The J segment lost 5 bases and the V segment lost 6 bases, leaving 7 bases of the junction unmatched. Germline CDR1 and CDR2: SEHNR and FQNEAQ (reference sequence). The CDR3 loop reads CASRTTGNNEQYF. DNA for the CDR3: TGTGCCAGCAGGACGACAGGGAACAACGAGCAGTACTTC.

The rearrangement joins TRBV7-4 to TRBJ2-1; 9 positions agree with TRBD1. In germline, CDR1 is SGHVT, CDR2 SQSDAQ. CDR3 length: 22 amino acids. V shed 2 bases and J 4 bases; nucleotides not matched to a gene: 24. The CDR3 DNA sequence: TGTGCCAGCAGCTTACGGACTACCCTGGACAGGGGATGGAGTTATAATTACAATGAGCAGTTCTTC. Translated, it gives CASSLRTTLDRGWSYNYNEQFF.

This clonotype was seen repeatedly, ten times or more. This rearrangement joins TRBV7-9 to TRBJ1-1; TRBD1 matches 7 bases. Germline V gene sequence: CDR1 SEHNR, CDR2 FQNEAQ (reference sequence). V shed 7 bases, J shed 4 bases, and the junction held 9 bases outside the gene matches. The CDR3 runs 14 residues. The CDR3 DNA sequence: TGTGCCAGCAACGCCCAGGGGGTCGCCACTGAAGCTTTCTTT. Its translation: CASNAQGVATEAFF.

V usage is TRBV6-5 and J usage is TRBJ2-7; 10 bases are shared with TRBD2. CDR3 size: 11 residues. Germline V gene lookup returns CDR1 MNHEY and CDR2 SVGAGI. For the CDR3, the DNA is TGTGTAGCGGGAGGAAACTACGAGCAGTACTTC. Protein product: CVAGGNYEQYF.

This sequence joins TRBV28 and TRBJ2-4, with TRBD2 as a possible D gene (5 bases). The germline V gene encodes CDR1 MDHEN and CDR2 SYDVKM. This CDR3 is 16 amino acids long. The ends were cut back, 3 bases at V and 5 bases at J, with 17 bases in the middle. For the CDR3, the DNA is TGTGCCAGCAGTTTTGGAGGATACGGCGTGGAAAACATTCAGTACTTC. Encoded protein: CASSFGGYGVENIQYF.

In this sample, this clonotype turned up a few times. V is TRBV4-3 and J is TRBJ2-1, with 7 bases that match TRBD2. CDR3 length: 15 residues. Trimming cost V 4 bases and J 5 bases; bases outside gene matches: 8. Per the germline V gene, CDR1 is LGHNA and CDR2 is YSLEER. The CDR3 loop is CASSRAGVGHNEQFF. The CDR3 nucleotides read TGCGCCAGCAGCCGTGCGGGGGTGGGGCACAATGAGCAGTTCTTC.

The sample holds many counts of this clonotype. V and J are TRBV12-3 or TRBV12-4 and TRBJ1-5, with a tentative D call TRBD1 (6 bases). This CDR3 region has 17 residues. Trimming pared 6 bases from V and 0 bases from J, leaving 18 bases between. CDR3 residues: CASSVGDTPYSNQPQHF. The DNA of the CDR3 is TGTGCCAGCAGCGTCGGGGACACTCCTTATAGCAATCAGCCCCAGCATTTT.

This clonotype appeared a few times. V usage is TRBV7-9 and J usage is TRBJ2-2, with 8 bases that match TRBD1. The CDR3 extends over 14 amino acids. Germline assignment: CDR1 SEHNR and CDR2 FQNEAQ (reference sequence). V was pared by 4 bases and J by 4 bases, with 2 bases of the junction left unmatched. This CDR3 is CASSSTGGTGELFF. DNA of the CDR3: TGTGCCAGCAGCTCCACAGGGGGCACCGGGGAGCTGTTTTTT.

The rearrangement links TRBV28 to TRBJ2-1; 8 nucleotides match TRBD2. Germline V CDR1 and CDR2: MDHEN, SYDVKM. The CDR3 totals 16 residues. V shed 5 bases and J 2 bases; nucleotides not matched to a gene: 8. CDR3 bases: TGTGCCAGCAGTAACGCCGGGACTAGTACCTACAATGAGCAGTTCTTC. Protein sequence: CASSNAGTSTYNEQFF.

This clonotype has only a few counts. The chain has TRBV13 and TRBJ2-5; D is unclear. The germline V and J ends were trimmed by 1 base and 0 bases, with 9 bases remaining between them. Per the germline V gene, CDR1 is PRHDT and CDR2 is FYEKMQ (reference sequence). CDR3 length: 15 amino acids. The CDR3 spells CASSLEGEYQETQYF. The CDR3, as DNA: TGTGCCAGCAGCTTAGAGGGCGAGTACCAAGAGACCCAGTACTTC.

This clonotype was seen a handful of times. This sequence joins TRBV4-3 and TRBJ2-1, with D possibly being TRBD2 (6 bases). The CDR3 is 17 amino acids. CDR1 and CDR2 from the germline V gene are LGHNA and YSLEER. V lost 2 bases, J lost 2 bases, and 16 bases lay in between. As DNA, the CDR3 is TGCGCCAGCAGCCAACGCATCACCAGGGAGGCCTACAATGAGCAGTTCTTC. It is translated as CASSQRITREAYNEQFF.

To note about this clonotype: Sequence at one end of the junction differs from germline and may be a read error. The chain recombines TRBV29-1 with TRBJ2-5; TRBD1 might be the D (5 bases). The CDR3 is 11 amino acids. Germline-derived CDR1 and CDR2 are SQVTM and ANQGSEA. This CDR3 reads CSVGQGGALGF. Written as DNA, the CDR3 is TGCAGCGTTGGCCAAGGTGGGGCCCTTGGTTTC.